This paragraph reports one T cell receptor beta chain. The CDR3 consists of 15 residues. Germline V gene sequence: CDR1 MNHEY, CDR2 SVGAGI. The ends were cut back, 0 bases at V and 6 bases at J, with 14 bases in the middle. The data originate from a study of T cell changes during pregnancy in multiple sclerosis. Sequencing was performed with immunoSEQ multiplex PCR; in TCRdb, only in-frame clones are kept and a portion is missing. This table holds more than 80,000 clones, roughly nine tenths found once. The material sequenced was peripheral blood, taken before pregnancy. This chain uses TRBV6-5 with TRBJ1-1; a possible D gene is TRBD1 (5 bases). The TCR was taken from a female donor with multiple sclerosis, enrolled in a pregnancy study. Here the CDR3 DNA reads TGTGCCAGCAGTTACTCACCCGCGGGGGGAGCTGAAGCTTTCTTT. Protein sequence: CASSYSPAGGAEAFF.